This entry lists 7 T cell receptor beta chains sequenced from one sample in a study of blood T cell repertoires in COVID-19 (dated by TCRdb to 2019 to 2021). The library was obtained by the immunoSEQ multiplex PCR assay. TCRdb carries this immuneACCESS record with in-frame sequences only. Its versions omit some clonotypes, under half of them owing to an unresolved V gene in the studies checked, with the rest unexplained. Present in this sample are more than 65,000 clones, roughly three quarters of which were seen just once. The ten largest clones take up roughly 9.8% of the sample. The material sequenced was peripheral blood. These receptors originate from a woman in her fifties or sixties with acute or convalescent COVID-19.

The chain carries TRBV29-1 and TRBJ2-3, with D unclear. The CDR3 contains 12 residues. In germline, CDR1 is SQVTM, CDR2 ANQGSEA. The V gene lost 7 bases and the J gene lost 6 bases, with 14 bases spanning the gap. Here the CDR3 DNA reads TGCAGCGACCAGACTCAAGCGGATACGCAGTATTTT. Translating it yields CSDQTQADTQYF.

The chain joins TRBV15 to TRBJ1-4; TRBD1 matches at 10 bases. The germline gives CDR1 LNHNV, CDR2 YYDKDF (reference sequence). Trimming took 8 bases from V and 6 from J; bases not matched to a gene: 3. The CDR3 has 13 residues. CDR3 bases: TGTGCCACCGGGGACAGGGGTTATGAAAAACTGTTTTTT. This codes for CATGDRGYEKLFF.

This clone appeared once. This rearrangement joins TRBV9 to TRBJ1-2, with TRBD1 matching 7 bases. The CDR3 totals 15 residues. V dropped 5 bases and J dropped 5; count of bases not matched to a gene: 12. The germline gives CDR1 SGDLS, CDR2 YYNGEE. The CDR3 protein is CASSNGRPGGYGYTF. The CDR3 region has the DNA TGTGCCAGCAGTAACGGACGGCCAGGGGGATATGGCTACACCTTC.

The chain links TRBV5-1 to TRBJ1-1; TRBD1 matches 7 bases. The junction had 5 bases not matched to a gene; V was cut back by 4 bases and J by 2 bases. Germline V CDR1 and CDR2: SGHRS, YFSETQ. The CDR3 contains 14 residues. Here the CDR3 reads CASSTRQGNTEAFF. CDR3 in DNA: TGCGCCAGCAGCACTAGACAGGGAAACACTGAAGCTTTCTTT.

The V and J genes are TRBV3-1 (or the pseudogene TRBV3-2) and TRBJ2-2, with TRBD2 matching 10 bases. CDR1 LGHDT and CDR2 YNNKEL come from the germline V gene (reference sequence). V lost 1 base and J lost 6; bases outside the gene matches: 8. The CDR3 is 17 residues long. In DNA, the CDR3 is TGTGCCAGCAGCCAAGTAGGAGCGGGGGGGCCGTCCGGGGAGCTGTTTTTT. Amino acid sequence: CASSQVGAGGPSGELFF.

V is TRBV6-6 and J is TRBJ2-3, with 11 nucleotides matching TRBD2. With 6 bases clipped from V and 8 bases from J, the junction kept 7 bases outside the gene matches. CDR3 length: 14 amino acids. The germline gives CDR1 MNHNY, CDR2 SVGAGI (reference sequence). CDR3 in amino acids: CASRTTSGIGTQYF. In DNA form, the CDR3 reads TGTGCCAGCAGGACGACTAGCGGGATTGGTACGCAGTATTTT.

This clone was counted only a few times. The rearrangement uses TRBV19 and TRBJ2-2, with TRBD2 identical over 13 bases. The CDR3 covers 20 residues. The germline V gene has CDR1 LNHDA and CDR2 SQIVND (reference sequence). The V gene end was trimmed by 0 bases and the J gene end by 4 bases; junction bases not matched to a gene: 11. The CDR3: CASSIDSPGLAGMRTGELFF. The CDR3 nucleotides read TGTGCCAGTAGTATAGACTCTCCGGGACTAGCGGGAATGCGCACCGGGGAGCTGTTTTTT.